Below, one T cell receptor beta chain is given with its context. The record originates from a study of blood T cell repertoires in COVID-19. Overall study: From the United States, Italy and Spain came samples of acute and convalescent COVID-19. T cells, B-cell-depleted T cells, or PBMCs supplied cDNA or gDNA.

CDR1 is MNHEY, CDR2 SVGAGI, per germline. V lost 6 bases, J lost 5 bases, and 9 bases stayed unmatched. This CDR3 is 15 amino acids long. Clones were sequenced by immunoSEQ multiplex PCR, and TCRdb holds only the in-frame ones, with some missing. The data hold around 160,000 clones, with 80% to 85% observed a single time. Sequencing used peripheral blood. The chain joins TRBV6-5 to TRBJ2-7; 11 bases agree with TRBD1. The receptor's source is a human donor in a cohort sampled during active COVID-19. The DNA of the CDR3 is TGTGCCAGCAGCCTACCGGGACAGGGGGGAAACGAGCAGTACTTC. Amino acid sequence: CASSLPGQGGNEQYF.